This passage covers 5 T cell receptor beta chains from one sample sequenced in a study of T-cell reconstitution after alpha-beta-depleted transplantation in children. The TCRbeta library incorporated unique molecular identifiers. Using its own MiXCR run on the PCR reads, TCRdb lists one record per CDR3 protein. The sample lists 280,000 or so distinct CDR3 sequences; around 10% were seen once. The material sequenced was peripheral blood, taken 180 days after TCRalphabeta/CD19-depleted stem cell transplant. All receptors derive from a male patient aged 2-15 years who had a stem cell transplant for chronic granulomatous disease, so the T cells may come from the graft donor.

The table lists this clonotype with many counts. The chain links TRBV5-6 to TRBJ2-2; no reliable D call. CDR1 SGHDT and CDR2 YYEEEE come from the germline V gene. The length of the CDR3 is 15 residues. V dropped 3 bases and J dropped 0 bases, with 9 bases sitting between them. CDR3 nucleotides: TGTGCCAGCAGCTCCGGAATCGCGAACACCGGGGAGCTGTTTTTT. This gives the protein CASSSGIANTGELFF.

This clonotype has ten or more counts. V gene TRBV6-1 combines with J gene TRBJ2-1; no definite D call. Germline CDR1 is MNHNS and CDR2 is SASEGT. The V end lost 0 bases, the J end lost 0 bases, and 9 bases lay between the germline ends. The CDR3 loop spans 16 amino acids. The CDR3 loop reads CASSEALVGSYNEQFF. CDR3 bases: TGTGCCAGCAGTGAAGCGCTGGTGGGCTCCTACAATGAGCAGTTCTTC.

This clonotype was observed at least ten times. This chain links TRBV28 with TRBJ2-7; 8 positions match TRBD1. The germline gives CDR1 MDHEN, CDR2 SYDVKM. The CDR3 spans 15 residues. The V segment lost 5 bases and the J segment 1 base; nucleotides outside the gene matches: 7. Here the CDR3 reads CASSTHGQGSYEQYF. DNA for the CDR3: TGTGCCAGCAGTACCCACGGACAGGGTTCCTACGAGCAGTACTTC.

This clonotype was seen ten or more times. The rearrangement links TRBV4-2 to TRBJ2-7; 8 bases align to TRBD1. V shed 3 bases and J 0 bases; nucleotides not matched to a gene: 13. Germline V lookup: CDR1 LGHNA, CDR2 YNFKEQ. The CDR3 extends over 18 amino acids. CDR3 DNA sequence: TGTGCCAGCAGCCAGATTATTAATCTGGACAGGGCCTCCTACGAGCAGTACTTC. Translated: CASSQIINLDRASYEQYF.

The chain joins TRBV29-1 to TRBJ1-1, with 8 bases aligning to TRBD1. CDR1 SQVTM and CDR2 ANQGSEA come from the germline V gene. The V gene end was trimmed by 6 bases and the J gene end by 2 bases; junction bases not matched to a gene: 5. The CDR3 covers 13 residues. The CDR3 region has the DNA TGCAGCGTGACGACAGGGGTTAACACTGAAGCTTTCTTT. Translating it yields CSVTTGVNTEAFF.